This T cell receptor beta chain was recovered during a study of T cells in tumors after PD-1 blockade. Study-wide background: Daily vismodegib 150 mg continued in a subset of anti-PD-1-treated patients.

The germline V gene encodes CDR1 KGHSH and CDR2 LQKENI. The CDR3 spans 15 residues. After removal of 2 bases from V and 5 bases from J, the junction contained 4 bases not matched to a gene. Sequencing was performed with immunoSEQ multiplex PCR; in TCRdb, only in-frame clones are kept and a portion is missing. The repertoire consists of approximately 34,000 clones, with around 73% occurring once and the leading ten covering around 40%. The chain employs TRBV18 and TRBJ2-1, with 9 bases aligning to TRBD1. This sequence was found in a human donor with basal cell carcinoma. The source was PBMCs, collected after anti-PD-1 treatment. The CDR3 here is CASSPDGTGNNEQFF. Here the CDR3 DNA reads TGTGCCAGCTCACCAGACGGGACAGGGAACAATGAGCAGTTCTTC.